Sequencing of this TCR beta chain was carried out in a study of blood T cell repertoires in COVID-19 (dated by TCRdb to between 2020 and 2021). Regarding the research as a whole: Samples from collaborators originated in the United States, Italy and Spain and spanned both the acute and convalescent phases of COVID-19. The repertoires were released in a freely available public database meant as a resource for research on the immune response to SARS-CoV-2. Samples were obtained from the ongoing ImmuneRACE study (first 160 participants) and from some 1,300 subjects provided by 6 global collaborators. A de-identified subject ID, COVID-19 status, age in years and sex were almost always included in the sample metadata. Where available, HLA class I and class II types were obtained from metadata supplied by the sample provider rather than from assay-based typing. The prospective study material was composed of cDNA or gDNA derived from T cells, B-cell-depleted T cells, or PBMCs. Deeply sampled blood TCRbeta repertoires from subjects exposed to, actively infected with, or recovered from COVID-19 were included in the dataset. Beyond this particular receptor, the publication reports: Clinical and demographic metadata were provided uncurated, with the amount varying by source and participant.

TCRbeta CDR3 regions were amplified from genomic DNA by means of the immunoSEQ Assay, a bias-controlled multiplex PCR. The authors' analysis ran thus. The number of nucleated cells in each sample was estimated by amplification of reference gene primers within the assay. Sequence reads were collapsed and filtered to measure the absolute abundance of every unique TCRbeta CDR3 rearrangement. For each sample, productive Simpson clonality was calculated as the square root of Simpson's diversity index over productive rearrangements. TCRdb stores this immuneACCESS table with in-frame sequences only. Part of the clones is absent; in the studies checked, under half of the shortfall reflects unresolved V genes, and no reason is known for the rest. V, J and clone size are those of that table, while D and trimming were read from the DNA. The sample has under 300,000 clones on record, 75% to 85% of them singletons. The top ten constitute around 5.9% of the sample.

Collaborating institutions collected whole blood in K2EDTA tubes following their own protocols. For TCRbeta analysis, collaborators shipped samples in one of three forms: frozen whole blood, isolated PBMCs, or DNA extracted from either of those sample types. With regard to this clone: No cognate antigen has been identified for it. There are no base qualities to consult, and no much larger clone falls within one base.

Sequenced material: peripheral blood. This TCR was recovered from a human donor in a cohort sampled during active COVID-19.

Here is the DNA: TGTGCCGCCGGCCCGCGGAACGAGCAGTACTTC. It translates as CAAGPRNEQYF. This sequence uses TRBV24-1 and TRBJ2-7; the D gene cannot be resolved reliably. Measured from the cysteine to the phenylalanine, the CDR3 is 11 residues long. The entry retains the CDR3 DNA only, 33 bases that are in frame from base 1. At the junction V is shortened by 12 bases and J by 5 bases, with 13 bases in between. CDR1 and CDR2 (KGHDR, SFDVKD) derive from the germline V gene.